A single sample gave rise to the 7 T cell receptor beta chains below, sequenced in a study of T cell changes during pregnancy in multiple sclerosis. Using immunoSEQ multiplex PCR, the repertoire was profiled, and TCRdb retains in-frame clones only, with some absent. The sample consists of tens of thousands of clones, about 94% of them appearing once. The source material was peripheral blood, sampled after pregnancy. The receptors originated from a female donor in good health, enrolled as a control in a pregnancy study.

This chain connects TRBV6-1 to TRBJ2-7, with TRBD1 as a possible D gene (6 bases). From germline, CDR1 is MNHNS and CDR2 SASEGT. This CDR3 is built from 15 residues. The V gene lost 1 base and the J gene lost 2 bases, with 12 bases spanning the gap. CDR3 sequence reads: CASSEGPGVTYEQYF. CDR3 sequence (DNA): TGTGCCAGCAGTGAAGGTCCAGGGGTCACCTACGAGCAGTACTTC.

CDR3 residues: CASSLITGGELLEAGELFF. In DNA, the CDR3 is TGTGCCAGCAGTTTGATAACAGGGGGTGAGCTCTTGGAGGCCGGGGAGCTGTTTTTT. The chain employs TRBV28 and TRBJ2-2; 8 positions match TRBD1. This CDR3 has 19 amino acids. Germline assignment: CDR1 MDHEN and CDR2 SYDVKM. The J segment lost 6 bases and the V segment lost 3 bases, leaving 18 bases of the junction unmatched.

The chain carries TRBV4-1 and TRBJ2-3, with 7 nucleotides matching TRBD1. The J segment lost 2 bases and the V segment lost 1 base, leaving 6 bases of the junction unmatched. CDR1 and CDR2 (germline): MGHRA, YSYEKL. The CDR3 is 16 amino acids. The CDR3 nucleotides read TGCGCCAGCAGCCAAGGGGACAGTGTTATCACAGATACGCAGTATTTT. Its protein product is CASSQGDSVITDTQYF.

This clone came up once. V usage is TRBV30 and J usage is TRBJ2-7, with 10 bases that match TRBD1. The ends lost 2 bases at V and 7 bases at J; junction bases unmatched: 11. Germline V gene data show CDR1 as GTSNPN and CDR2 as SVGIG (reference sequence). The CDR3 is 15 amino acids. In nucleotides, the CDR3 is TGTGCCTGGAGTACCGGACAGGGGGGGGTTACGGAGCAGTACTTC. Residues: CAWSTGQGGVTEQYF.

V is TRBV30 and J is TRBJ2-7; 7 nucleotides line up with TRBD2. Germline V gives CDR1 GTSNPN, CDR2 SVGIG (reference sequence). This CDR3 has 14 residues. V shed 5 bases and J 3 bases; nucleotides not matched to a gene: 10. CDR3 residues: CAWGRGRLHYEQYF. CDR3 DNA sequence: TGTGCCTGGGGGAGGGGCAGGTTACACTACGAGCAGTACTTC.

The CDR3 protein is CASSFALTGNTEAFF. The CDR3 nucleotides read TGTGCCAGCTCGTTTGCCCTGACAGGGAACACTGAAGCTTTCTTT. The V call is TRBV18, the J call TRBJ1-1, with D maybe TRBD1 (6 bases). Germline V CDR1 and CDR2: KGHSH, LQKENI. Trimming took 6 bases from V and 1 from J, leaving 15 bases between them. The CDR3 covers 15 residues.

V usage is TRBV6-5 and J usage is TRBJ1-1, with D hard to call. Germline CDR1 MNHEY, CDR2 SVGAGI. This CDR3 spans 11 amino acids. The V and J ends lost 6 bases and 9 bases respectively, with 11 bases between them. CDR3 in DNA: TGTGCCAGCAGCGACCACAGTAAAGCTTTCTTT. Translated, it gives CASSDHSKAFF.